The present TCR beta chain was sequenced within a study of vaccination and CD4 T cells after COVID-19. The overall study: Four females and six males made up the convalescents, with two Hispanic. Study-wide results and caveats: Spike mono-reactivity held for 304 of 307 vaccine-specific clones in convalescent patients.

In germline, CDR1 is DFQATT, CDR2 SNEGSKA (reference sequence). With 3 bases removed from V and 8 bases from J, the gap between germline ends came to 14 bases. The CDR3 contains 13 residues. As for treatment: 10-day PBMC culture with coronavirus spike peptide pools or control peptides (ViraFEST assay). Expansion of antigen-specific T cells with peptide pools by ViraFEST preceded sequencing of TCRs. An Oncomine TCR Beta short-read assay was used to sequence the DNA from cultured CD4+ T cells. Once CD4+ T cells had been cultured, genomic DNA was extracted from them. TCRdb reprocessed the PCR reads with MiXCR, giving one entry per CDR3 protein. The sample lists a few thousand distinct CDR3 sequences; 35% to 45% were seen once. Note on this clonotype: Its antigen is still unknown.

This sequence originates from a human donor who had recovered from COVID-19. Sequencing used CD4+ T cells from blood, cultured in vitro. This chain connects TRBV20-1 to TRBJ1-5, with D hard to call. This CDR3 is CSASKGLNEPQHF. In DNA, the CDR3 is TGCAGTGCTAGTAAAGGGTTAAATGAGCCCCAGCATTTT.